This T cell receptor beta chain originates from a study of T cells in localized non-small cell lung cancer (dated by TCRdb to the early 2020s). Study-wide context: T cell repertoires of 200 to 250 early-stage NSCLC patients were analyzed, with tumors being compared against uninvolved tumor-adjacent lungs. A mean age of approximately 66 years was recorded for the NSCLC patients, of whom 129 were male and 100 to 110 were female. All 236 NSCLC patients in the cohort were treatment-naive and had localized lung tumors that were resected. General conclusions and limits of the study: Of the top 100 tumor clones, a median of roughly 57 were detected in paired uninvolved adjacent lung; 28 were also among that lung's top 100. Longer overall survival was associated with higher blood T cell density, whereas shorter survival was associated with higher adjacent-lung clonality. Uninvolved tumor-adjacent lung showed the highest T cell clonality, higher than tumor, which suggests more focused antigenic responses in the uninvolved tumor-adjacent lung. Because multi-region sequencing of the tumors was not done, intratumor heterogeneity could not be ruled out. Since the design was exploratory, TCR variables were selected using unadjusted p-values with no false-discovery rate correction.

On this clone itself: No cognate antigen has been identified for it. No per-base quality is available; no much larger clone lies one base away.

Inclusive of the bounding cysteine and phenylalanine, the CDR3 is 13 residues long. Just the 39-base CDR3 DNA is kept, in frame starting at base 1. The germline V gene supplies CDR1 MNHNS and CDR2 SASEGT. The trim is 7 bases for V and 1 base for J, with a gap of 9 bases between the germline ends. TCR beta CDR3 regions were sequenced from DNA using the immunoSEQ Assay. The paper's processing steps were these. To compute T cell density, TCR beta template counts were normalized to usable DNA, which was estimated by amplifying housekeeping genes. Using the preseqR package, richness was estimated by extrapolating to 120,000 templates for tissue samples and 400,000 templates for PBMC samples. Clonality was defined by subtracting Pielou's evenness from one. To identify tissue-enriched TCRs, differential abundance testing was run on productive amino-acid clonotypes with a minimum total count of 5 and an alpha of 0.1. Repertoire overlap between compartments was quantified with the Jaccard Index and Morisita Overlap Index. GLIPH clustered TCR beta CDR3s with public tetramer-defined viral CDR3s; viral motifs required at least three viral sequences plus V-gene enrichment. In TCRdb, the immuneACCESS table is reduced to in-frame sequences with V and J assigned. These tables do not hold every clone; where another copy was compared, an unresolved V gene accounts for under half, and the others remain unexplained. Clone size and V and J calls were adopted from that table, with D and trimming inferred from the DNA. This sample is represented by around 50,000 clones; about four fifths of them were singletons. 20% of the sample belongs to the ten largest clones.

At diagnosis, tumor, uninvolved tumor-adjacent lung and peripheral blood were collected and then preserved as a mix of FFPE and fresh-frozen material. For TCR repertoire profiling, the blood samples were analyzed as peripheral blood mononuclear cells. The sequences come from peripheral blood, collected before any cancer treatment. The rearrangement joined TRBV6-1 to TRBJ2-3; a confident D gene designation cannot be given. The sequence was collected from a female donor of 60 years or more with stage II squamous cell lung carcinoma. CDR3 reads: CASTSLGTDTQYF. The nucleotides read TGTGCCAGCACCTCCCTGGGCACAGATACGCAGTATTTT.